Listed here is a single TCR beta chain. Its antigen is still unknown. Libraries were prepared by immunoSEQ multiplex PCR; TCRdb keeps only in-frame clonotypes and omits some of them. This sample has 95,000 to 150,000 clones, with about four fifths found just once. Time point denoted: blood 2 weeks post-SBRT. Described treatment: 15 Gy SBRT to primary tumor, nephrectomy 4 weeks later. Serial blood draws occurred at baseline and 2 and 4 weeks post-SBRT. This specimen comes from a study of radiation and T cells in renal cell carcinoma. The overall study: Nephrectomy followed 15 Gy stereotactic body radiation by 4 weeks. Study-wide points: Top tumor clonotypes rose in blood 2 weeks post-radiation, then contracted. Without pretreatment biopsies, baseline tumor clonotype presence was undetermined.

This sequence originates from a man aged 45-65 years with renal cell carcinoma. The sequenced sample was blood, obtained from a patient whose treatment included radiotherapy and nephrectomy.

The CDR3 DNA reads as TGTGCCTGGAGCCCCGGGACAGGGATTGAAAAACTGTTTTTT. Protein sequence: CAWSPGTGIEKLFF. This sequence joins TRBV30 and TRBJ1-4, with 9 nucleotides matching TRBD1. V dropped 3 bases and J dropped 7; count of bases not matched to a gene: 6. CDR1 is GTSNPN, CDR2 SVGIG, per germline (reference sequence). The CDR3 has 14 amino acids.